These 16 T cell receptor beta chains share one sample of origin, sequenced in a study of CD8 T cells in Susac syndrome. An amount of RNA that ranged from 0.5 to 1 ug was reverse transcribed with random hexamers. Via MiXCR, TCRdb re-called the immunoSEQ multiplex PCR reads, giving one row per CDR3 protein. The table lists some 150,000 distinct CDR3 sequences, approximately 95% of them singletons. The specimen was CD4+ T cells from PBMCs. The receptors shown here come from a human donor with Susac syndrome.

This chain links TRBV20-1 with TRBJ2-3; D unclear. The V and J ends lost 1 base and 1 base respectively, with 12 bases between them. Germline CDR1 reads DFQATT; CDR2 reads SNEGSKA (reference sequence). This CDR3 comprises 15 residues. CDR3 coding DNA: TGCAGTGCTAGAGCGCCCCGGCTGGGCACAGATACGCAGTATTTT. This codes for CSARAPRLGTDTQYF.

V and J are TRBV14 and TRBJ1-1, with D perhaps TRBD1 (5 bases). Trimming took off 0 bases at V and 11 bases at J, with 13 bases between the two ends. CDR3 length: 13 residues. From germline, CDR1 is SGHDN and CDR2 FVKESK. CDR3 sequence reads: CASSQDLWGVAFF. The CDR3 nucleotides are TGTGCCAGCAGCCAAGACTTATGGGGGGTGGCTTTCTTT.

This sequence joins TRBV6-2 or TRBV6-3 and TRBJ1-1; perhaps TRBD1 as D (6 bases). The germline V and J ends were trimmed by 6 bases and 0 bases, with 17 bases remaining between them. Per the germline V gene, CDR1 is MNHEY and CDR2 is SVGEGT. This CDR3 has 16 amino acids. DNA for the CDR3: TGTGCCAGCAGCTCCAAGACAGGCCCAATGAACACTGAAGCTTTCTTT. Amino acids: CASSSKTGPMNTEAFF.

CDR3 protein: CSAPLANVLTF. The CDR3 DNA reads TGCAGCGCTCCTCTGGCCAACGTCCTGACTTTC. The gene calls are TRBV29-1 and TRBJ2-6; D unresolved. The V gene lost 7 bases and the J gene lost 6 bases, with 7 bases spanning the gap. Germline-derived CDR1 and CDR2 are SQVTM and ANQGSEA. The CDR3 is made up of 11 amino acids.

This sequence joins TRBV29-1 and TRBJ1-2; possible D gene TRBD1, 6 bases. The CDR3 has 13 residues. The V and J ends lost 3 bases and 7 bases respectively, with 15 bases between them. Germline V gives CDR1 SQVTM, CDR2 ANQGSEA. This CDR3 reads CSVDRGGRSGYTF. CDR3 nucleotides: TGCAGCGTTGATCGAGGGGGTAGATCTGGCTACACCTTC.

V is TRBV5-4 and J is TRBJ2-2, with 7 bases identical to TRBD2. With 0 bases clipped from V and 4 bases from J, the junction kept 3 bases outside the gene matches. The CDR3 is 15 residues long. Germline V gene lookup returns CDR1 SGHNT and CDR2 YYREEE (reference sequence). For the CDR3, the DNA is TGTGCCAGCAGCTTGGCCAGCGGGGCCACCGGGGAGCTGTTTTTT. As protein: CASSLASGATGELFF.

The chain is built from TRBV4-3 and TRBJ2-2; D is unresolved. This CDR3 has 13 residues. Trimming removed 3 bases from V and 6 bases from J, with 8 bases in between. Germline CDR1 reads LGHNA; CDR2 reads YSLEER. The CDR3 DNA sequence: TGCGCCAGCAGCCACCCCTTAGCCGGGGAGCTGTTTTTT. Its translation is CASSHPLAGELFF.

This rearrangement joins TRBV12-5 to TRBJ2-1; 11 nucleotides align to TRBD2. The CDR3 is made up of 15 amino acids. With V trimmed by 5 bases and J by 7 bases, 7 bases remained unmatched. Per the germline V gene, CDR1 is LGHNT and CDR2 is FRNRAP. The CDR3 bases are TGTGCTAGTGGTCAACTAGCGGGGGAGGTGAATGAGCAGTTCTTC. This codes for CASGQLAGEVNEQFF.

This rearrangement joins TRBV29-1 to TRBJ1-1; 12 bases are a match to TRBD1. V trimming: 7 bases; J trimming: 5 bases; junction bases outside the gene matches: 14. Germline-derived CDR1 and CDR2 are SQVTM and ANQGSEA. There are 16 residues in the CDR3. In nucleotides, the CDR3 is TGCAGCGCCTCGGCCGGGACAGGGGGCCAGCGGACTGAAGCTTTCTTT. Amino acids: CSASAGTGGQRTEAFF.

V gene TRBV12-3 or TRBV12-4 combines with J gene TRBJ2-7; weak D call: TRBD1 (6 bases). V lost 3 bases, J lost 1 base, and 7 bases lay in between. The CDR3 extends over 13 amino acids. CDR3: CASSFTGSYEQYF. In DNA, the CDR3 is TGTGCCAGCAGTTTTACAGGGTCCTACGAGCAGTACTTC.

The gene calls are TRBV9 and TRBJ1-6; tentative D call: TRBD1 (6 bases). This CDR3 spans 15 amino acids. The germline V gene encodes CDR1 SGDLS and CDR2 YYNGEE. Trimming shortened V by 0 bases and J by 7 bases, and 11 bases separated the two germline ends. The CDR3 loop is CASSVGGLGNSPLHF. In DNA, the CDR3 is TGTGCCAGCAGCGTAGGGGGGCTTGGGAATTCACCCCTCCACTTT.

The chain uses TRBV5-1 and TRBJ1-6; no reliable D call. CDR1 SGHRS and CDR2 YFSETQ come from the germline V gene. Trimming took 0 bases from V and 0 from J, leaving 7 bases between them. CDR3 length equals 16 residues. CDR3: CASSLGPSSYNSPLHF. Written as DNA, the CDR3 is TGCGCCAGCAGCTTGGGGCCTAGCTCCTATAATTCACCCCTCCACTTT.

The chain's CDR3 is CASRTRETQYF. CDR3 nucleotides: TGTGCCAGCAGAACCCGGGAGACCCAGTACTTC. J is TRBJ2-5 and V is TRBV27, with D unresolved. V was pared by 6 bases and J by 5 bases, with 7 bases between. The CDR3 spans 11 residues. The germline V gene encodes CDR1 MNHEY and CDR2 SMNVEV (reference sequence).

The chain employs TRBV7-9 and TRBJ1-5, with TRBD1 identical over 9 bases. CDR3 size: 14 residues. V was clipped by 5 bases and J by 5 bases; unmatched bases: 4. The germline V gene encodes CDR1 SEHNR and CDR2 FQNEAQ (reference sequence). Here the CDR3 DNA reads TGTGCCAGCAGCCGGGACAGGGAGCATCAGCCCCAGCATTTT. It yields the protein CASSRDREHQPQHF.

V and J are TRBV9 and TRBJ1-2, with 8 bases fitting TRBD1. J gave up 5 bases and V 3 bases, and 9 bases lay outside the gene matches. CDR1 is SGDLS and CDR2 is YYNGEE in the germline V gene. The CDR3 is 15 residues long. The CDR3 bases are TGTGCCAGCAGCGCTATGGACAGGGCTGGTTATGGCTACACCTTC. Protein: CASSAMDRAGYGYTF.

V usage is TRBV20-1 and J usage is TRBJ2-4; TRBD1 aligns across 8 bases. Germline assignment: CDR1 DFQATT and CDR2 SNEGSKA (reference sequence). V trimming: 5 bases; J trimming: 8 bases; junction bases outside the gene matches: 11. This CDR3 contains 14 residues. In nucleotides, the CDR3 is TGCAGTGCTCACCTCGGGCAGGGGGCGGACATTCAGTACTTC. This codes for CSAHLGQGADIQYF.